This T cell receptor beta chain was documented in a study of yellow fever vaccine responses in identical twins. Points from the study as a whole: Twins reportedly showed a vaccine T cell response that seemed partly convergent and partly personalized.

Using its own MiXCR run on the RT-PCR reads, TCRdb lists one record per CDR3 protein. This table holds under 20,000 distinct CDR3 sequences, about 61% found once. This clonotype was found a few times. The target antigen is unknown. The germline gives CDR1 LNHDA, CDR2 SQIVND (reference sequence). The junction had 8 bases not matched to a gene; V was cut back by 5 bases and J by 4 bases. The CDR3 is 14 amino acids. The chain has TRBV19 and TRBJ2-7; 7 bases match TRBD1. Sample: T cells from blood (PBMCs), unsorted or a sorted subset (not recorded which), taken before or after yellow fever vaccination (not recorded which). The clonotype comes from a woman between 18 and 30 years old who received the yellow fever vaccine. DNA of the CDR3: TGTGCCAGTAGTCTCACCGGGACAGCTTACGAGCAGTACTTC. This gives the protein CASSLTGTAYEQYF.